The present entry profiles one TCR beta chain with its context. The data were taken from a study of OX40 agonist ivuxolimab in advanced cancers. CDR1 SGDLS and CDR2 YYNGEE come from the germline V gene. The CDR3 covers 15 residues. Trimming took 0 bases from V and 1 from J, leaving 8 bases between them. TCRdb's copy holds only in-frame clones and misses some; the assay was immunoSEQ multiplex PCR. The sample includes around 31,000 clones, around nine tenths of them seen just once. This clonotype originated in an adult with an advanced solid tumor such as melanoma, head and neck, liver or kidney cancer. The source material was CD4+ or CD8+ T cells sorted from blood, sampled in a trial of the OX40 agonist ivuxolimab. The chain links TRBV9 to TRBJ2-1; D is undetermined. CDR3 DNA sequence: TGTGCCAGCAGCGTAGTTTCAGGATCCTACAATGAGCAGTTCTTC. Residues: CASSVVSGSYNEQFF. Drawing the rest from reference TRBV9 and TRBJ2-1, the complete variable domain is DSGVTQTPKHLITATGQRVTLRCSPRSGDLSVYWYQQSLDQGLQFLIQYYNGEERAKGNILERFSAQQFPDLHSELNLSSLELGDSALYFCASSVVSGSYNEQFFGPGTRLTVL.